This TCR beta chain was retrieved from a study of shared clonotypes between healthy human individuals. Whole-study findings and limits: Tissues were not sampled, only blood, and their repertoires likely differ.

Concerning this clone: Antigen specificity is unknown. The sample carries other DNA sequences with the same CDR3.

This CDR3 has 14 amino acids. Germline CDR1 LNHDA, CDR2 SQIVND (reference sequence). Trimming took off 3 bases at V and 3 bases at J, with 12 bases between the two ends. Method: immunoSEQ multiplex PCR; TCRdb's copy keeps in-frame clones and lacks some. The sample has millions of clones, just under 95% seen once. CD45RO-negative cells were positively selected for CCR7, leaving out terminally differentiated effector memory CD45RA+ cells. The rearrangement uses TRBV19 and TRBJ2-7; D is possibly TRBD1 or TRBD2 (5 bases each). The sample comprised naive CD8+ T cells sorted from blood. The sequence was obtained from a young man in good health. CDR3 sequence (DNA): TGTGCCAGTAGTATCCGGGACGGATACTACGAGCAGTACTTC. Translating gives CASSIRDGYYEQYF.